This TCR beta chain is drawn from a study of early T cells in non-severe SARS-CoV-2 infection. Study information: Sequencing used unsorted whole-blood bulk RNA, so chains lack pairing. Regarding the study as a whole: The study's VDJdb matching favored anti-spike CD8 responses and missed private and CD4 specificities.

On this clonotype itself: Its antigen is undetermined.

CDR1 and CDR2 from the germline V gene are MDHEN and SYDVKM. The CDR3 totals 12 residues. V lost 4 bases and J lost 16; bases outside the gene matches: 6. Molecules of cDNA were individually given unique molecular identifiers that were attached to them. In TCRdb, the 5' RACE reads were re-called with MiXCR into one record per CDR3 protein. This sample yields 40,000 to 45,000 distinct CDR3 sequences, of which 9% to 15% are seen a single time; 16% belongs to the top ten. The chain joins TRBV28 to TRBJ2-1; 11 nucleotides line up with TRBD1. The sequencing input was whole blood. The sequence was obtained from an adult who was a healthcare worker with PCR-confirmed SARS-CoV-2 infection or an uninfected control (not recorded which). CDR3 sequence (DNA): TGTGCCAGCAGTTCGTTGGGACAGGGGGTATTCTTC. Its protein product is CASSSLGQGVFF.